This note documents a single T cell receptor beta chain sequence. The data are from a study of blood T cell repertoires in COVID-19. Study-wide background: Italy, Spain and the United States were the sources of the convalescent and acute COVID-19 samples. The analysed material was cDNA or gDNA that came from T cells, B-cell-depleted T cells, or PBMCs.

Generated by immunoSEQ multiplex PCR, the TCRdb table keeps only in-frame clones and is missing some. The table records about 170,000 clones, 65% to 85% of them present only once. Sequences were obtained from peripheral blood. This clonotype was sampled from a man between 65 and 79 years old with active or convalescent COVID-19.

In DNA, the CDR3 is TGTGCCAGCAGGAGACAGGGAGACTCCTACGAGCAGTACTTC. Amino acids: CASRRQGDSYEQYF. The chain joins TRBV6-6 to TRBJ2-7; 7 bases fit TRBD1. The CDR3 totals 14 residues. Unmatched junction bases numbered 5, after V lost 6 bases and J lost 0 bases. Germline CDR1 is MNHNY and CDR2 is SVGAGI (reference sequence).